This T cell receptor beta chain comes out of a study of cytomegalovirus exposure and HLA in healthy donors. General observations from the study: Trimming of TCR beta V- and J-genes showed a link, identified in a later analysis, to a missense DCLRE1C variant. Earlier findings revealed that most TCR beta V segments proved productive either about 87% or about 30% of the time.

Worth noting for this clone: Its target is unknown.

Germline CDR1 is LNHDA and CDR2 is SQIVND (reference sequence). The CDR3 runs to 13 residues. With 3 bases removed from V and 9 bases from J, the gap between germline ends came to 12 bases. Both 60 Vbeta primers and 13 Jbeta primers went into the PCR. Clones were read by immunoSEQ multiplex PCR, and TCRdb kept only the in-frame ones, dropping some. Of over 95,000 clones detected, 60% to 85% appear once; the ten largest clones hold roughly 2.5%. The clonotype was recovered from a female donor in good health and CMV-seronegative. The chain has TRBV19 and TRBJ1-5; D is possibly TRBD1 (5 bases). The specimen was PBMCs. The CDR3 sequence: CASSMAPRGPQHF. CDR3 coding DNA: TGTGCCAGTAGTATGGCCCCAAGGGGGCCCCAGCATTTT.